This passage covers 11 T cell receptor beta chains from one sample sequenced in a study of metastatic and nonmetastatic thyroid tumors. No patient received treatment before thyroid surgery. TCRdb called clones again from the PCR reads with MiXCR. The sample yields more than 90,000 clones, about 13% seen once. The sequencing sample was made of blood. The receptors were gathered from a female donor with papillary thyroid cancer or a benign thyroid nodule (not recorded which). Some clones in this sample may be carry-over from other donors' samples.

Many counts were recorded for this clone. V is TRBV18 and J is TRBJ2-1; 10 bases fit TRBD2. Germline lookup yields CDR1 KGHSH and CDR2 LQKENI. V was clipped by 3 bases and J by 4 bases; unmatched bases: 9. The CDR3 spans 17 residues. CDR3 residues: CASSPIQLAGHYNEQFF. In DNA, the CDR3 is TGTGCCAGCTCACCCATACAACTAGCGGGGCATTACAATGAGCAGTTCTTC.

This clone has a count of ten or more. V usage is TRBV19 and J usage is TRBJ1-5, with TRBD1 as a possible D gene (5 bases). V was clipped by 6 bases and J by 1 base, with 13 bases between them. From germline, CDR1 is LNHDA and CDR2 SQIVND (reference sequence). The CDR3 contains 15 residues. The CDR3 protein is CASRLSRDSNQPQHF. The CDR3 DNA sequence: TGTGCCAGTAGACTCTCCCGGGACAGCAATCAGCCCCAGCATTTT.

This clone was found a few times. Possible read error: a much larger clone is one base away. The chain carries TRBV19 and TRBJ2-7, with TRBD2 matching over 13 bases. Germline CDR1 is LNHDA and CDR2 is SQIVND (reference sequence). The CDR3 length is 14 residues. The CDR3 DNA reads as TGTGCCGGTAGTATAACTAGCGGGAGGGTCGAGCAGTACTTC. Protein: CAGSITSGRVEQYF.

This clone was seen ten or more times. This sequence joins TRBV28 and TRBJ2-7; D possibly corresponds to TRBD1 (6 bases). V gave up 6 bases and J gave up 1 base, with 16 bases separating them. Germline V gene lookup returns CDR1 MDHEN and CDR2 SYDVKM. The CDR3 totals 15 residues. The DNA of the CDR3 is TGTGCCAGCAGAACTGGGGAGAGGGGGTCCTACGAGCAGTACTTC. It is translated as CASRTGERGSYEQYF.

This clone was seen at least ten times. The genes are TRBV5-1 and TRBJ2-7; D possibly corresponds to TRBD2 (5 bases). Per germline, CDR1 SGHRS and CDR2 YFSETQ. The germline V and J ends were trimmed by 3 bases and 3 bases, with 10 bases remaining between them. The CDR3 covers 13 residues. This CDR3 reads CASSWGANYEQYF. The CDR3 nucleotides read TGCGCCAGCAGCTGGGGAGCCAACTACGAGCAGTACTTC.

There are a few counts of this clone. The rearrangement links TRBV27 to TRBJ2-3, with TRBD1 matching over 7 bases. This CDR3 region has 18 residues. Germline V lookup: CDR1 MNHEY, CDR2 SMNVEV (reference sequence). The V and J ends lost 5 bases and 2 bases, in that order; junction bases with no gene match: 16. In DNA form, the CDR3 reads TGTGCCAGCAGTCCTGCCCGGGACAGTCTGGCTCCCACAGATACGCAGTATTTT. Translation gives CASSPARDSLAPTDTQYF.

At least ten counts were recorded for this clone. V and J are TRBV7-9 and TRBJ2-1, with TRBD1 identical over 7 bases. V shed 3 bases, J shed 7 bases, and the junction held 9 bases outside the gene matches. CDR1 is SEHNR and CDR2 is FQNEAQ in the germline V gene (reference sequence). This CDR3 has 15 amino acids. The CDR3 coding sequence is TGTGCCAGCAGCTTTACACAGGGGAATCGTAATGAGCAGTTCTTC. As protein: CASSFTQGNRNEQFF.

A word on this clone: A much larger clone is a single base away; this may be a read error. The chain couples TRBV7-2 to TRBJ2-1, with D unresolved. Germline assignment: CDR1 SGHTA and CDR2 FQGNSA. The CDR3 has 13 residues. In DNA form, the CDR3 reads TGTGCCAGCATCTTAGGGCCGGGCGGTGAGCAGTTCTTC. Translation gives CASILGPGGEQFF.

This clone has at least ten counts. V gene TRBV3-1 combines with J gene TRBJ2-1; TRBD2 aligns across 11 bases. This CDR3 region has 16 residues. V lost 4 bases and J lost 6; bases outside the gene matches: 8. Germline CDR1 is LGHDT and CDR2 is YNNKEL (reference sequence). CDR3: CASSPSGSGRGNEQFF. The CDR3 DNA follows: TGTGCCAGCAGCCCGTCCGGTAGCGGGAGGGGCAATGAGCAGTTCTTC.

Many counts were recorded for this clone. V and J are TRBV6-2 or TRBV6-3 and TRBJ1-1; D is unclear. V dropped 2 bases and J dropped 4 bases, with 14 bases sitting between them. The CDR3 is 15 residues long. Germline assignment: CDR1 MNHEY and CDR2 SVGEGT. The CDR3 protein is CASSYGSPGITEAFF. The CDR3 nucleotides are TGTGCCAGCAGTTACGGGAGCCCAGGCATCACTGAAGCTTTCTTT.

The chain couples TRBV6-2 or TRBV6-3 to TRBJ2-3; no clear D. The CDR3 runs 14 residues. Germline V lookup: CDR1 MNHEY, CDR2 SVGEGT. Trimming removed 2 bases at V and 4 bases at J, with 10 bases between. In nucleotides, the CDR3 is TGTGCCAGCAGTTACCTCGTAGGAGCAGATACGCAGTATTTT. Its protein is CASSYLVGADTQYF.